The 2 T cell receptor beta chains given below trace back to one sample, sequenced in a study of T cell responses to AZD1222 COVID-19 vaccine. The data were produced by immunoSEQ multiplex PCR, yet TCRdb's version contains in-frame clones alone and is incomplete. The sample lists some 150,000 clones, around 88% occurring once. The material was peripheral blood, obtained on day 0 of AZD1222 vaccination. These receptors all stem from an adult in good health.

This chain joins TRBV2 and TRBJ1-1; 7 bases are a match to TRBD1. There are 13 residues in the CDR3. V shed 5 bases, J shed 4 bases, and the junction held 4 bases outside the gene matches. Germline-derived CDR1 and CDR2 are SNHLY and FYNNEI. CDR3 in DNA: TGTGCCAGCAGTACCAACAGGGGCACTGAAGCTTTCTTT. Translated, it gives CASSTNRGTEAFF.

The chain is built from TRBV6-5 and TRBJ1-6; 7 bases line up with TRBD1. This CDR3 is built from 14 residues. The germline CDR1 and CDR2 sequences are MNHEY and SVGAGI. V was pared by 7 bases and J by 7 bases, with 7 bases of the junction left unmatched. The CDR3 DNA reads TGTGCCAGCAAACAGGGGTGGGAGAATTCACCCCTCCACTTT. Encoded protein: CASKQGWENSPLHF.